These 3 T cell receptor beta chains came from one sample sequenced in a study of human T cells and chemical hapten exposure. Time point reported: patch test 2, 6 weeks after DPC sensitization. The sample's treatment: therapeutic diphenylcyclopropenone sensitization with weekly scalp DPC. TCRdb reprocessed the RACE reads with MiXCR, giving one entry per CDR3 protein. The table records some 89,000 distinct CDR3 sequences, 10% to 13% of them present only once. The specimen comprised whole blood, sampled in connection with sensitization to the hapten diphenylcyclopropenone (DPC). The source is a woman in her thirties with alopecia areata. Some clones in this sample may be carry-over from other donors' samples.

In this sample, this clonotype turned up a few times. The V and J genes are TRBV7-9 and TRBJ2-1; a weak D match, TRBD2 (5 bases). Trimming left V 2 bases short and J 9 bases short, with 8 bases between. This CDR3 contains 12 residues. Germline lookup yields CDR1 SEHNR and CDR2 FQNEAQ (reference sequence). The CDR3 DNA follows: TGTGCCAGCAGCTTAACCGGGGTTGAGCAGTTCTTC. Residues: CASSLTGVEQFF.

This chain uses TRBV29-1 with TRBJ1-2; 8 bases fit TRBD1. The trim removed 7 bases at V and 6 bases at J, leaving 7 bases unmatched. Germline lookup yields CDR1 SQVTM and CDR2 ANQGSEA. There are 12 residues in the CDR3. The CDR3 here is CSARSGGDGYTF. Here the CDR3 DNA reads TGCAGCGCAAGGTCAGGGGGCGATGGCTACACCTTC.

The sample holds many counts of this clonotype. In DNA, the CDR3 is TGTGCCAGCAGCCAAGTGGGTTACCACAATGAGCAGTTCTTC. Translation: CASSQVGYHNEQFF. The chain has TRBV14 and TRBJ2-1; no reliable D call. The length of the CDR3 is 14 residues. Germline V lookup: CDR1 SGHDN, CDR2 FVKESK. V shed 1 base and J shed 5 bases, with 9 bases lying between them.